This passage covers 13 T cell receptor beta chains from one sample sequenced in a study of tumor-infiltrating lymphocytes in primary liver carcinoma. Starting from 500 ng of total RNA, TCR beta cDNA was produced with a primer in the constant region. TCR beta libraries came from three nested multiplex PCR rounds using slightly modified ARM-PCR. The first two PCR rounds, approximately 11 cycles each, used TRBV1-TRBV30 forward primers and a C-beta reverse primer. TCRdb redid the calling of the multiplex PCR reads with MiXCR, one entry per CDR3 protein. The table shows approximately 330,000 distinct CDR3 sequences, with almost 65% occurring only once. The study extracted blood RNA from unsorted whole blood and also extracted germline DNA. The sequencing input was peripheral blood. The origin of the receptors is a man aged 35 to 55 with primary liver carcinoma and hepatitis B virus infection.

About this clonotype: At one boundary the junction diverges from the germline segment, which might be a read error. The chain has TRBV11-2 and TRBJ2-7, with D possibly being TRBD2 (6 bases). The CDR3 sequence is 12 residues long. Germline CDR1 reads SGHAT; CDR2 reads FQNNGV. The CDR3 nucleotides read TGTGTCAGCAGGGATACGGGGGACGAACAGTACTTC. It codes for CVSRDTGDEQYF.

Worth noting for this clonotype: This may arise from a read error, as a much more abundant clone is one base away. V and J are TRBV5-6 and TRBJ2-1; the D is unclear. The CDR3 covers 16 residues. Germline CDR1 SGHDT, CDR2 YYEEEE. CDR3: CASSLGPGVTYNEQLF. The CDR3 DNA follows: TGTGCCAGCAGCTTGGGGCCCGGAGTTACCTACAATGAGCAGCTCTTC.

On this clonotype itself: Being one base from a much bigger clone, this may be a read error. The chain links TRBV14 to TRBJ2-1; TRBD1 or TRBD2 may be the D gene (6 bases each). Germline V gene data show CDR1 as SGHDN and CDR2 as FVKESK. This CDR3 spans 14 amino acids. This chain's CDR3 is CAGSVWGAHNEQFF. CDR3 in DNA: TGTGCCGGCAGCGTCTGGGGGGCGCACAATGAGCAGTTCTTC.

The V and J genes are TRBV4-1 and TRBJ1-2; D is possibly TRBD1 (6 bases). The germline CDR1 and CDR2 sequences are MGHRA and YSYEKL. There are 13 residues in the CDR3. V lost 4 bases and J lost 3, with 9 bases in between. The CDR3, as DNA: TGCGCCAGCAGCCGGGGGGCCTACTATGGCTACACCTTC. This gives the protein CASSRGAYYGYTF.

This clonotype was counted ten times or more. The chain couples TRBV12-3 or TRBV12-4 to TRBJ1-6; 8 bases align to TRBD1. The J segment lost 10 bases and the V segment lost 8 bases, leaving 7 bases of the junction unmatched. This CDR3 contains 13 residues. CDR3 DNA sequence: TGTGCCAGCTTCAGGGGGCCTGGATCACCCCTCCACTTT. Its protein product is CASFRGPGSPLHF.

This chain uses TRBV11-2 with TRBJ2-3, with D hard to call. V shed 10 bases and J shed 2 bases, with 19 bases lying between them. This CDR3 contains 15 residues. Looked up from germline, CDR1 is SGHAT and CDR2 is FQNNGV. The CDR3 DNA follows: TGTGCCAACAGAATCCATTATGGGGTCACAGATACGCAGTATTTT. This translates into CANRIHYGVTDTQYF.

J is TRBJ2-2 and V is TRBV5-1; 9 bases are a match to TRBD2. Germline values: CDR1 SGHRS, CDR2 YFSETQ. The V segment lost 4 bases and the J segment 0 bases; nucleotides outside the gene matches: 7. CDR3 length equals 17 residues. CDR3 bases: TGCGCCAGCAGCATCGGGCTAGCGGGAACGAACACCGGGGAGCTGTTTTTT. This codes for CASSIGLAGTNTGELFF.

This chain uses TRBV2 with TRBJ1-1; D perhaps matches TRBD1 (6 bases). V was cut by 2 bases and J by 7 bases, with 14 bases left in between. From germline, CDR1 is SNHLY and CDR2 FYNNEI. CDR3 length: 14 residues. The CDR3 bases are TGTGCCAGCAGTGAACAGGGGTCTAACGGTGAAGCTTTCTTT. This sequence encodes CASSEQGSNGEAFF.

V is TRBV6-2 or TRBV6-3 and J is TRBJ2-3; tentative D call: TRBD2 (6 bases). Germline lookup yields CDR1 MNHEY and CDR2 SVGEGT. Trimming removed 1 base from V and 2 bases from J, with 10 bases in between. The CDR3 contains 15 residues. CDR3 amino acids: CASSYLGTSTDTQYF. CDR3 in DNA: TGTGCCAGCAGTTACTTGGGGACTTCCACAGATACGCAGTATTTT.

As for this clonotype: This may be a read error: a much more frequent sequence differs by one nucleotide. The rearrangement joins TRBV12-5 to TRBJ2-1, with D hard to call. The CDR3 runs 12 residues. Germline CDR1 reads LGHNT; CDR2 reads FRNRAP. Trimming removed 8 bases at V and 3 bases at J, with 8 bases between. The CDR3 loop is CASKGCYNEQFF. The CDR3 DNA reads TGTGCTAGTAAGGGCTGCTACAATGAGCAGTTCTTC.

This clonotype has only a few counts. The V call is TRBV5-4, the J call TRBJ2-1, with 8 bases aligning to TRBD2. V was pared by 0 bases and J by 8 bases, with 13 bases of the junction left unmatched. The CDR3 sequence is 17 residues long. Germline V gene lookup returns CDR1 SGHNT and CDR2 YYREEE (reference sequence). The CDR3 nucleotides read TGTGCCAGCAGCTTGGCCACTAGCGGCAGATATTACGATGAGCAGTTCTTC. Its translation is CASSLATSGRYYDEQFF.

This clonotype was seen many times. Written as DNA, the CDR3 is TGCGCCAGCGCCCGGGACTACAACACAGATACGCAGTATTTT. Its translation: CASARDYNTDTQYF. The chain uses TRBV10-2 and TRBJ2-3, with TRBD2 identical over 7 bases. V was clipped by 8 bases and J by 2 bases; unmatched bases: 7. CDR1 and CDR2 (germline): WSHSY, SAAADI. The CDR3 contains 14 residues.

The sample holds a few counts of this clonotype. One end of the junction fails to match germline, which may point to a read error. CDR3 amino acids: CASSLALTLTAKDIQYF. In DNA, the CDR3 is TGTGCCAGCAGCTTAGCGCTGACTCTAACAGCCAAAGACATCCAGTACTTC. This sequence joins TRBV11-2 and TRBJ2-4; no firm D call. This CDR3 has 17 amino acids. From germline, CDR1 is SGHAT and CDR2 FQNNGV. The full variable domain, rest sourced from reference TRBV11-2 and TRBJ2-4, is EAGVAQSPRYKIIEKRQSVAFWCNPISGHATLYWYQQILGQGPKLLIQFQNNGVVDDSQLPKDRFSAERLKGVDSTLKIQPAKLEDSAVYLCASSLALTLTAKDIQYFGAGTRLSVL.